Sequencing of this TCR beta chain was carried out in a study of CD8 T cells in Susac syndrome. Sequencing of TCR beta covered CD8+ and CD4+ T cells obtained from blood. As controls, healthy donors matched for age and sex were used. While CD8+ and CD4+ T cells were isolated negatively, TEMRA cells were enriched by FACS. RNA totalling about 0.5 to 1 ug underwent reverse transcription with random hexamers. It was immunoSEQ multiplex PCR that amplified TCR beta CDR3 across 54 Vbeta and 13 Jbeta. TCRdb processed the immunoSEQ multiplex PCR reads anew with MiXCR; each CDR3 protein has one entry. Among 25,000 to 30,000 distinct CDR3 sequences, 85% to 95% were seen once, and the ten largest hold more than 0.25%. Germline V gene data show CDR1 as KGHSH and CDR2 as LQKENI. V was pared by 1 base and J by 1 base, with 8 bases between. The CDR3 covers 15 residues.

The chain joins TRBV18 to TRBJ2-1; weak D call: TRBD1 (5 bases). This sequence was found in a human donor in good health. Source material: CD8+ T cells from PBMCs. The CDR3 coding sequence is TGTGCCAGCTCACCACAAAGGGGATCCTACAATGAGCAGTTCTTC. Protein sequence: CASSPQRGSYNEQFF.